The sequence of this T cell receptor beta chain was determined in a study of identifying expanded T cells in peripheral blood. Points from the study as a whole: Clone count variance between approximately 2-week samples rose with total template count.

Here immunoSEQ multiplex PCR was the method, and the copy in TCRdb shows in-frame clones only, minus some. The sample has tens of thousands of clones, 70% to 90% seen once; the top ten hold about 3%. Notes on this clone: The antigen is undetermined.

J gave up 8 bases and V 4 bases, and 6 bases lay outside the gene matches. The CDR3 spans 14 residues. The germline gives CDR1 SEHNR, CDR2 FQNEAQ (reference sequence). The receptor's source is a person aged 18 to 75 in good health. Input material: blood. The rearrangement links TRBV7-9 to TRBJ1-4; 8 nucleotides line up with TRBD1. The CDR3 is CASSSGQGSEKLFF. CDR3 sequence (DNA): TGTGCCAGCAGCTCAGGACAGGGTAGCGAAAAACTGTTTTTT.